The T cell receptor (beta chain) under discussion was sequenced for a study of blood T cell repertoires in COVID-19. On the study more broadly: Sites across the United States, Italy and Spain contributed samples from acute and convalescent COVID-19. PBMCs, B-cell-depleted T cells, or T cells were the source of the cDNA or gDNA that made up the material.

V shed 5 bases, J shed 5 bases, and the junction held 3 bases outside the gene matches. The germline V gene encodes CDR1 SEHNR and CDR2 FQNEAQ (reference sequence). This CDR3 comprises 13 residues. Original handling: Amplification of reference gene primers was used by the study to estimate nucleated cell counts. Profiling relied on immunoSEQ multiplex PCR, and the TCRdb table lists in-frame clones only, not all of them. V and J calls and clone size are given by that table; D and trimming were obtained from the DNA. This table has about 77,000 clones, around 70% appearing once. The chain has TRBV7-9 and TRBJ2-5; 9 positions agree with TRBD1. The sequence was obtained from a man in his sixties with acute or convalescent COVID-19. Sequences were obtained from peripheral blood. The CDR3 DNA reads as TGTGCCAGCAGCCCGACAGGGGGTGAGACCCAGTACTTC. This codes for CASSPTGGETQYF.